This TCR beta chain was identified during a study of cytomegalovirus exposure and HLA in healthy donors. The study, taken as a whole, reports: When the data were analyzed later, several of the most significant clusters appeared to be linked to common viral pathogens.

The germline gives CDR1 MDHEN, CDR2 SYDVKM. The V and J ends lost 7 bases and 6 bases, in that order; junction bases with no gene match: 3. There are 11 residues in the CDR3. Primers for the PCR totalled 60 Vbeta and 13 Jbeta. Here immunoSEQ multiplex PCR was the method, and the copy in TCRdb shows in-frame clones only, minus some. The table records about 130,000 clones, 65% to 80% of them present only once. A word on this clone: Its target is not known.

The specimen was PBMCs. The V gene is TRBV28, the J gene TRBJ2-7, with 7 bases aligning to TRBD1. The TCR comes from a woman in her forties in good health and CMV-seronegative. The CDR3 coding sequence is TGTGCCAGCATAAAGGGGGCCGAGCAGTACTTC. As protein: CASIKGAEQYF.